The 32 T cell receptor beta chains below come from one sample, sequenced in a study of cytomegalovirus exposure and HLA in healthy donors. The PCR employed 60 Vbeta primers together with 13 Jbeta primers. The protocol was immunoSEQ multiplex PCR, while the TCRdb copy is restricted to in-frame clones and leaves out a portion. This table holds approximately 100,000 clones, around three quarters found once. Sequenced sample: PBMCs. Source of these receptors: a human donor in good health.

Details on this clone: Additional DNA sequences in this sample encode the identical CDR3. The V gene is TRBV7-2, the J gene TRBJ1-5; D perhaps matches TRBD1 (5 bases). CDR1 is SGHTA and CDR2 is FQGNSA in the germline V gene. V lost 3 bases and J lost 0, with 9 bases in between. The CDR3 is 15 residues long. The CDR3 here is CASSFQGNSNQPQHF. CDR3 sequence (DNA): TGTGCCAGCAGCTTCCAGGGAAATAGCAATCAGCCCCAGCATTTT.

This chain connects TRBV4-2 to TRBJ2-2; the D gene is possibly TRBD1 (5 bases). Trimming removed 1 base from V and 1 base from J, with 13 bases in between. CDR1 LGHNA and CDR2 YNFKEQ come from the germline V gene. The CDR3 is made up of 17 amino acids. The CDR3 DNA is TGTGCCAGCAGCCAAGGTTATGGTCAGGGGAACACCGGGGAGCTGTTTTTT. It is translated as CASSQGYGQGNTGELFF.

The V and J genes are TRBV5-4 and TRBJ2-1, with D possibly matching TRBD1 (6 bases). The germline V and J ends were trimmed by 0 bases and 0 bases, with 7 bases remaining between them. This CDR3 contains 15 residues. Germline loops: CDR1 SGHNT, CDR2 YYREEE (reference sequence). The CDR3 protein is CASSLVGASYNEQFF. In DNA, the CDR3 is TGTGCCAGCAGCTTGGTGGGGGCCTCCTACAATGAGCAGTTCTTC.

This chain links TRBV29-1 with TRBJ1-3; D not certain. This CDR3 is built from 12 residues. Germline V gene sequence: CDR1 SQVTM, CDR2 ANQGSEA. Trimming stripped 4 bases from V and 2 bases from J, with 6 bases between. CDR3: CSVVGAGNTIYF. For the CDR3, the DNA is TGCAGCGTTGTCGGAGCTGGAAACACCATATATTTT.

The genes are TRBV11-2 and TRBJ2-7; 10 bases fit TRBD2. Unmatched junction bases numbered 11, after V lost 2 bases and J lost 7 bases. Germline lookup yields CDR1 SGHAT and CDR2 FQNNGV. This CDR3 comprises 16 residues. The CDR3 DNA reads TGTGCCAGCAGCTTACGGGGCAGACTAGCGGGCGGAGAGCAGTACTTC. It encodes CASSLRGRLAGGEQYF.

The CDR3 sequence is CASSWDSGSGANVLTF. The CDR3 DNA follows: TGTGCCAGCAGCTGGGACAGCGGATCTGGGGCCAACGTCCTGACTTTC. The V call is TRBV5-4, the J call TRBJ2-6; 7 bases are shared with TRBD1. The CDR3 length is 16 residues. The J segment lost 1 base and the V segment lost 3 bases, leaving 4 bases of the junction unmatched. The germline V gene encodes CDR1 SGHNT and CDR2 YYREEE (reference sequence).

The chain joins TRBV7-2 to TRBJ1-1; no clear D. The CDR3 contains 14 residues. Between the trimmed V and J ends, which lost 5 bases and 5 bases, there was a span of 15 bases. Germline CDR1 and CDR2: SGHTA and FQGNSA. The DNA of the CDR3 is TGTGCCAGCAGCCCCCCTACCGGGAGGACTGAAGCTTTCTTT. Translated: CASSPPTGRTEAFF.

This clone occurred a few times. This chain links TRBV6-5 with TRBJ1-2, with D perhaps matching TRBD1 (5 bases). V lost 6 bases and J 6 bases, leaving 14 bases between the germline ends. The CDR3 is 13 residues long. The germline CDR1 and CDR2 sequences are MNHEY and SVGAGI. As DNA, the CDR3 is TGTGCCAGCAGCCGCGGGACGGTAAATGGCTACACCTTC. Encoded protein: CASSRGTVNGYTF.

V gene TRBV2 combines with J gene TRBJ1-4; 7 bases align to TRBD1. Trimming removed 3 bases from V and 4 bases from J; junction bases left unmatched: 2. The CDR3 is made up of 14 amino acids. CDR1 SNHLY and CDR2 FYNNEI come from the germline V gene. CDR3 coding DNA: TGTGCCAGCAGTGAGAGGGGGCGTAATGAAAAACTGTTTTTT. Amino acids: CASSERGRNEKLFF.

This clone was recorded a few times. The chain recombines TRBV2 with TRBJ2-1; no reliable D call. CDR1 SNHLY and CDR2 FYNNEI come from the germline V gene. The CDR3 is 13 amino acids. V lost 7 bases to trimming and J lost 5 bases, with 12 bases between them. CDR3 loop: CASNSVGDNEQFF. CDR3 DNA: TGTGCCAGCAATTCCGTTGGAGACAATGAGCAGTTCTTC.

The V and J genes are TRBV5-1 and TRBJ2-3; no clear D gene. V lost 0 bases, J lost 0 bases, and 5 bases lay in between. Germline CDR1 and CDR2: SGHRS and YFSETQ. The CDR3 is made up of 14 amino acids. The CDR3 here is CASSLVQSTDTQYF. As DNA, the CDR3 is TGCGCCAGCAGCTTGGTGCAGAGCACAGATACGCAGTATTTT.

This rearrangement joins TRBV5-1 to TRBJ2-7; D may be TRBD2 (8 bases). V shed 0 bases and J shed 0 bases, with 16 bases lying between them. The germline CDR1 and CDR2 sequences are SGHRS and YFSETQ. The CDR3 is made up of 17 amino acids. The CDR3: CASSLDRGTSGSYEQYF. Here the CDR3 DNA reads TGCGCCAGCAGCTTGGACAGGGGTACTAGCGGCTCCTACGAGCAGTACTTC.

This clone was found a few times. The J gene is TRBJ2-1, the V gene TRBV12-5, with D possibly being TRBD2 (6 bases). The V end was cut by 3 bases, the J end by 4 bases, with 19 bases between. Germline V gene sequence: CDR1 LGHNT, CDR2 FRNRAP. The CDR3 contains 17 residues. CDR3 sequence: CASGFEALVGGYNEQFF. The CDR3 bases are TGTGCTAGTGGTTTCGAAGCCCTAGTGGGAGGTTACAATGAGCAGTTCTTC. Using reference TRBV12-5 and TRBJ2-1 for the parts outside the CDR3, the full variable domain is DARVTQTPRHKVTEMGQEVTMRCQPILGHNTVFWYRQTMMQGLELLAYFRNRAPLDDSGMPKDRFSAEMPDATLATLKIQPSEPRDSAVYFCASGFEALVGGYNEQFFGPGTRLTVL.

The CDR3 reads CSVEEGTSSYEQYF. The DNA for the CDR3 is TGCAGCGTTGAAGAAGGGACTAGCTCCTACGAGCAGTACTTC. J is TRBJ2-7 and V is TRBV29-1; 8 bases are a match to TRBD2. J lost 0 bases, V lost 0 bases, and 1 base had no gene match. Germline V gene lookup returns CDR1 SQVTM and CDR2 ANQGSEA. The CDR3 length is 14 residues.

The V and J genes are TRBV9 and TRBJ1-2; D is possibly TRBD1 (6 bases). The CDR3 sequence is 16 residues long. From germline, CDR1 is SGDLS and CDR2 YYNGEE. The ends were cut back, 3 bases at V and 3 bases at J, with 18 bases in the middle. The CDR3 bases are TGTGCCAGCAGCGGACCCGATCGGGACAACTACTATGGCTACACCTTC. It codes for CASSGPDRDNYYGYTF.

The chain links TRBV19 to TRBJ1-1; a possible D gene is TRBD1 (5 bases). Germline V gives CDR1 LNHDA, CDR2 SQIVND (reference sequence). Trimming removed 3 bases from V and 3 bases from J, with 14 bases in between. The CDR3 runs to 15 residues. The chain's CDR3 is CASSIRGGLDTEAFF. The DNA of the CDR3 is TGTGCCAGTAGTATTAGGGGAGGGCTGGACACTGAAGCTTTCTTT.

J is TRBJ2-5 and V is TRBV11-2; D remains ambiguous. CDR1 and CDR2 (germline): SGHAT, FQNNGV. V lost 3 bases, J lost 1 base, and 6 bases lay in between. The CDR3 spans 13 residues. In DNA form, the CDR3 reads TGTGCCAGCAGCTTTTCACTCCAAGAGACCCAGTACTTC. Amino acid sequence: CASSFSLQETQYF. Using reference TRBV11-2 and TRBJ2-5 for the parts outside the CDR3, the full variable domain is EAGVAQSPRYKIIEKRQSVAFWCNPISGHATLYWYQQILGQGPKLLIQFQNNGVVDDSQLPKDRFSAERLKGVDSTLKIQPAKLEDSAVYLCASSFSLQETQYFGPGTRLLVL.

This clone showed up just a few times. The chain carries TRBV13 and TRBJ2-5; TRBD1 agrees at 7 bases. Trimming at V came to 3 bases and at J to 5 bases, leaving 6 bases not matched to a gene. CDR1 and CDR2 from the germline V gene are PRHDT and FYEKMQ (reference sequence). There are 14 residues in the CDR3. The CDR3 protein is CASSFRQGRETQYF. The CDR3 DNA is TGTGCCAGCAGCTTCAGACAGGGCCGGGAGACCCAGTACTTC.

The chain joins TRBV30 to TRBJ2-3; D is perhaps TRBD1 (5 bases). The CDR3 runs to 12 residues. Germline V gene lookup returns CDR1 GTSNPN and CDR2 SVGIG (reference sequence). Trimming removed 2 bases at V and 3 bases at J, with 6 bases between. The CDR3 bases are TGTGCCTGGAGTAAGGGGACAGATACGCAGTATTTT. Amino acids: CAWSKGTDTQYF.

About this clone: The same CDR3 also results from other DNA sequences found in this sample. This chain joins TRBV6-5 and TRBJ1-3, with a possible D match to TRBD1 (6 bases). Trimming stripped 4 bases from V and 1 base from J, with 11 bases between. The CDR3 runs to 15 residues. The V gene's germline CDR1 is MNHEY and CDR2 SVGAGI. DNA of the CDR3: TGTGCCAGCAGTTTCCGAGGGGGATCTGGAAACACCATATATTTT. Its translation is CASSFRGGSGNTIYF.

The rearrangement links TRBV7-9 to TRBJ1-1; D unclear. Trimming cost V 5 bases and J 3 bases, with 13 bases left between them. This CDR3 region has 14 residues. Germline lookup yields CDR1 SEHNR and CDR2 FQNEAQ (reference sequence). The CDR3 DNA reads TGTGCCAGCAGCCCGAGAACCGGGGACACTGAAGCTTTCTTT. This sequence encodes CASSPRTGDTEAFF. Full variable domain (rest looked up from reference TRBV7-9 and TRBJ1-1): DTGVSQNPRHKITKRGQNVTFRCDPISEHNRLYWYRQTLGQGPEFLTYFQNEAQLEKSRLLSDRFSAERPKGSFSTLEIQRTEQGDSAMYLCASSPRTGDTEAFFGQGTRLTVV.

This clone has only a few counts. The chain carries TRBV10-2 and TRBJ1-2; D gene unclear. Germline V lookup: CDR1 WSHSY, CDR2 SAAADI. This CDR3 is 14 amino acids long. Deletions cut 2 bases from V and 4 bases from J, with 11 bases between. The CDR3 loop reads CASSERFSGYGYTF. For the CDR3, the DNA is TGCGCCAGCAGTGAGCGGTTTTCTGGCTATGGCTACACCTTC.

This rearrangement joins TRBV7-2 to TRBJ2-3; D is perhaps TRBD1 (6 bases). With 5 bases removed from V and 7 bases from J, the gap between germline ends came to 19 bases. The CDR3 loop spans 15 amino acids. CDR1 and CDR2 from the germline V gene are SGHTA and FQGNSA. CDR3 sequence reads: CASSPRDTTGNTQYF. CDR3 in DNA: TGTGCCAGCAGCCCTAGGGACACTACAGGGAATACGCAGTATTTT. The full variable domain, completed using reference TRBV7-2 and TRBJ2-3, is GAGVSQSPSNKVTEKGKDVELRCDPISGHTALYWYRQSLGQGLEFLIYFQGNSAPDKSGLPSDRFSAERTGGSVSTLTIQRTQQEDSAVYLCASSPRDTTGNTQYFGPGTRLTVL.

This chain joins TRBV10-3 and TRBJ1-1; D is perhaps TRBD1 (5 bases). Trimming stripped 10 bases from V and 1 base from J, with 16 bases between. There are 14 residues in the CDR3. The germline gives CDR1 ENHRY, CDR2 SYGVKD. Here the CDR3 reads CATQWAGPNTEAFF. The CDR3 DNA is TGTGCCACCCAGTGGGCGGGGCCGAACACTGAAGCTTTCTTT.

V usage is TRBV6-1 and J usage is TRBJ1-6; no firm D call. Germline V gene data show CDR1 as MNHNS and CDR2 as SASEGT. V was pared by 3 bases and J by 7 bases, with 13 bases between. The CDR3 has 15 amino acids. CDR3 bases: TGTGCCAGCAGTGAGGAGTGGCAGTTAAATTCACCCCTCCACTTT. Amino acids: CASSEEWQLNSPLHF.

The chain has TRBV6-5 and TRBJ1-1; D is unresolved. V was clipped by 2 bases and J by 0 bases, with 10 bases between them. CDR1 is MNHEY and CDR2 is SVGAGI in the germline V gene. The CDR3 is 15 amino acids. CDR3 region: CASSYRPGMNTEAFF. The CDR3 DNA sequence: TGTGCCAGCAGTTACAGGCCCGGGATGAACACTGAAGCTTTCTTT.

This clone turned up a few times. Here the CDR3 reads CASSVQGTYNSPLHF. For the CDR3, the DNA is TGTGCCAGCAGCGTACAGGGGACCTATAATTCACCCCTCCACTTT. V and J are TRBV2 and TRBJ1-6; 7 nucleotides line up with TRBD1. V shed 6 bases, J shed 2 bases, and the junction held 4 bases outside the gene matches. This CDR3 spans 15 amino acids. The germline gives CDR1 SNHLY, CDR2 FYNNEI. The variable domain in full, completed from reference TRBV2 and TRBJ1-6, reads EPEVTQTPSHQVTQMGQEVILRCVPISNHLYFYWYRQILGQKVEFLVSFYNNEISEKSEIFDDQFSVERPDGSNFTLKIRSTKLEDSAMYFCASSVQGTYNSPLHFGNGTRLTVT.

The chain joins TRBV28 to TRBJ1-4; D might be TRBD1 (6 bases). The CDR3 consists of 16 residues. V was shortened by 6 bases and J by 1 base, with 15 bases between the two germline ends. CDR1 and CDR2 from the germline V gene are MDHEN and SYDVKM. CDR3 coding DNA: TGTGCCAGCAGGCATGTCCCCAGGGGAACTAATGAAAAACTGTTTTTT. This codes for CASRHVPRGTNEKLFF.

J is TRBJ2-2 and V is TRBV6-5; the D gene is possibly TRBD1 (5 bases). Germline loops: CDR1 MNHEY, CDR2 SVGAGI. Trimming shortened V by 6 bases and J by 3 bases, and 14 bases separated the two germline ends. The CDR3 sequence is 15 residues long. The CDR3 nucleotides are TGTGCCAGCAGCCGACAAGGGGTGGACACCGGGGAGCTGTTTTTT. It encodes CASSRQGVDTGELFF.

The rearrangement joins TRBV4-2 to TRBJ2-5; weak D call: TRBD1 (6 bases). The germline V gene encodes CDR1 LGHNA and CDR2 YNFKEQ. This CDR3 comprises 15 residues. The germline V and J ends were trimmed by 0 bases and 2 bases, with 10 bases remaining between them. Here the CDR3 DNA reads TGTGCCAGCAGCCAAGACGGACAGCTTCAAGAGACCCAGTACTTC. Protein: CASSQDGQLQETQYF.

J is TRBJ2-6 and V is TRBV5-8; TRBD1 agrees at 8 bases. Germline lookup yields CDR1 SGHTS and CDR2 YDEGEE. CDR3 length: 15 amino acids. With V trimmed by 2 bases and J by 4 bases, 2 bases remained unmatched. The CDR3 sequence is CASSFRGLGANVLTF. In DNA form, the CDR3 reads TGTGCCAGCAGCTTCAGGGGGCTAGGGGCCAACGTCCTGACTTTC.

The CDR3 DNA is TGTGCCAGCAGTCGGGGACAGTCCCCCTACGAGCAGTACTTC. Protein product: CASSRGQSPYEQYF. The J gene is TRBJ2-7, the V gene TRBV28; TRBD1 matches at 7 bases. Germline CDR1 and CDR2: MDHEN and SYDVKM. Trimming removed 5 bases from V and 2 bases from J; junction bases left unmatched: 6. The CDR3 is 14 residues long.